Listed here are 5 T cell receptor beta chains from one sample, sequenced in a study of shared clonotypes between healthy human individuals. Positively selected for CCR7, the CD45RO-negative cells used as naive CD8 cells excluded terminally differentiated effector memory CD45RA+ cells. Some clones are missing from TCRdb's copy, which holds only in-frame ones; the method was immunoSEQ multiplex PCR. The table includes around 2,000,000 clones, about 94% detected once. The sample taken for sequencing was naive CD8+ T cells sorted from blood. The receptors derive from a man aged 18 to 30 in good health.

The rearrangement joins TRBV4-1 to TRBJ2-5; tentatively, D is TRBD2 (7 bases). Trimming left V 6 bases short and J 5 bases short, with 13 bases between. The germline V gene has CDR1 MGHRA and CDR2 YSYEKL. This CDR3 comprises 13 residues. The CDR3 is CASRLEGGETQYF. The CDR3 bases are TGCGCCAGCAGATTAGAGGGGGGGGAGACCCAGTACTTC.

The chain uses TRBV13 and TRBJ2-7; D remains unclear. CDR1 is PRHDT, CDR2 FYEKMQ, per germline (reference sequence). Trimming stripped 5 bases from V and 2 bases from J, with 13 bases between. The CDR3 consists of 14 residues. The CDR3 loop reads CASSLVDDPYEQYF. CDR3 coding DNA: TGTGCCAGCAGCCTAGTGGACGATCCCTACGAGCAGTACTTC.

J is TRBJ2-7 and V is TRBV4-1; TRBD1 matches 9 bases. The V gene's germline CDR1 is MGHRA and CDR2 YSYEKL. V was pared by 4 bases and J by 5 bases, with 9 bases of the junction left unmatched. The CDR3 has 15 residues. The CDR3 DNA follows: TGCGCCAGCAGCCTTAACAGGGGGACAGGGAACGAGCAGTACTTC. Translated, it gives CASSLNRGTGNEQYF.

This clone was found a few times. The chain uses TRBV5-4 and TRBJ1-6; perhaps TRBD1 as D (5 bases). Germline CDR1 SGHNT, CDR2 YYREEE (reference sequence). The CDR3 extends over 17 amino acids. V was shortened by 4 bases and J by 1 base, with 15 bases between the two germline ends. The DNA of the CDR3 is TGTGCCAGCAGCCTTGGGACCGGCGGGTCCTATAATTCACCCCTCCACTTT. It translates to CASSLGTGGSYNSPLHF.

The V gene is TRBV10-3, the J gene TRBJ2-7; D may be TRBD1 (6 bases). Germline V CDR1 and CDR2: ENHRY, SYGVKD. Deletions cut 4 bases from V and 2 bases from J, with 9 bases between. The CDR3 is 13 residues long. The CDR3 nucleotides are TGTGCCATCAGTGGGCAGGGGCCCTACGAGCAGTACTTC. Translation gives CAISGQGPYEQYF.